These 22 T cell receptor beta chains came from one sample sequenced in a study of blood T cell repertoires in COVID-19 (dated by TCRdb to 2018 to 2020). The receptor library was made with the immunoSEQ multiplex PCR assay. Entries here come from immuneACCESS through TCRdb and include only in-frame sequences with V and J called. Some clones fail to appear in such tables; in the studies checked, an unresolved V gene covers under half of the shortfall, and the cause of the remainder is unknown. Recorded for this sample are about 64,000 clones; around 76% of them occurred a single time. Approximately 5% of the sample is taken by the ten largest. Source material: peripheral blood. The receptors derive from a human donor in a cohort sampled during active COVID-19.

The chain employs TRBV7-3 and TRBJ2-3, with TRBD2 matching 7 bases. V dropped 2 bases and J dropped 7; count of bases not matched to a gene: 15. Per germline, CDR1 SGHTA and CDR2 FQGTGA. The CDR3 spans 17 residues. The CDR3 DNA follows: TGTGCCAGCAGCTTACTCCCCTCCGGGGGGACCCCACATACGCAGTATTTT. Its translation: CASSLLPSGGTPHTQYF.

The chain has TRBV7-9 and TRBJ1-2, with D perhaps TRBD1 (5 bases). The CDR3 has 16 amino acids. From germline, CDR1 is SEHNR and CDR2 FQNEAQ (reference sequence). V shed 0 bases and J shed 1 base, with 12 bases lying between them. The CDR3 region is CASSLAPQGFNYGYTF. CDR3 nucleotide sequence: TGTGCCAGCAGCTTAGCCCCGCAGGGCTTTAACTATGGCTACACCTTC.

V is TRBV29-1 and J is TRBJ2-1, with 8 bases aligning to TRBD2. CDR1 and CDR2 (germline): SQVTM, ANQGSEA. This CDR3 has 15 residues. V lost 4 bases to trimming and J lost 7 bases; unmatched junction nucleotides: 12. The CDR3 coding sequence is TGCAGCGTTGCCGGGAGCGGGGGTACTGGTAATGAGCAGTTCTTC. Its protein product is CSVAGSGGTGNEQFF.

A few counts support this clone. In nucleotides, the CDR3 is TGTGCCAGCAGTCCCACGGGTGTCGAAAAACTGTTTTTT. Translating gives CASSPTGVEKLFF. The rearrangement joins TRBV25-1 to TRBJ1-4; no reliable D call. CDR3 length equals 13 residues. Germline CDR1 MGHDK, CDR2 SYGVNS. Trimming took off 5 bases at V and 8 bases at J, with 12 bases between the two ends.

The rearrangement links TRBV4-2 to TRBJ1-3, with TRBD1 matching 9 bases. J lost 0 bases, V lost 1 base, and 4 bases had no gene match. Germline lookup yields CDR1 LGHNA and CDR2 YNFKEQ. CDR3 length: 17 amino acids. The CDR3 nucleotides read TGTGCCAGCAGCCAAGTAGGGACAGGGAACTCTGGAAACACCATATATTTT. It translates to CASSQVGTGNSGNTIYF.

This clone is a singleton in its sample. This chain links TRBV3-1 (or the pseudogene TRBV3-2) with TRBJ2-3; D is uncertain. Germline assignment: CDR1 LGHDT and CDR2 YNNKEL (reference sequence). The ends were cut back, 6 bases at V and 8 bases at J, with 12 bases in the middle. The CDR3 has 12 residues. CDR3 sequence (DNA): TGTGCCAGCAGACAAAATAGTCGTACGCAGTATTTT. Translated, it gives CASRQNSRTQYF.

Remarks on this clone: This clone may be a read error of a much larger clone one base away. The V and J genes are TRBV7-2 and TRBJ2-2, with 8 positions matching TRBD1. The V gene end was trimmed by 4 bases and the J gene end by 3 bases; junction bases not matched to a gene: 4. The germline CDR1 and CDR2 sequences are SGHTA and FQGNSA. CDR3 size: 15 residues. The CDR3 spells CASSSTGADTGELFF. Written as DNA, the CDR3 is TGTGCCAGCAGCTCGACAGGGGCGGACACCGGGGAGCTGTTTTTT.

The genes are TRBV9 and TRBJ2-3; tentatively, D is TRBD2 (5 bases). This CDR3 has 15 residues. V lost 0 bases to trimming and J lost 4 bases, with 12 bases between them. Germline loops: CDR1 SGDLS, CDR2 YYNGEE. The CDR3 here is CASSVGTFGADTQYF. The CDR3 nucleotides read TGTGCCAGCAGCGTAGGGACTTTTGGTGCAGATACGCAGTATTTT.

V gene TRBV10-3 combines with J gene TRBJ2-2; 8 bases are a match to TRBD1. V was pared by 3 bases and J by 5 bases, with 2 bases of the junction left unmatched. Germline CDR1 ENHRY, CDR2 SYGVKD. The CDR3 spans 14 residues. The CDR3 region has the DNA TGTGCCATCAGTGATACAGGGGGTACCGGGGAGCTGTTTTTT. Amino acids: CAISDTGGTGELFF.

The CDR3 bases are TGTGCCAGCAGCCGGGTAGCGGGGGGGCCGGAGACCCAGTACTTC. This sequence encodes CASSRVAGGPETQYF. V gene TRBV4-2 combines with J gene TRBJ2-5; 11 bases match TRBD2. This CDR3 comprises 15 residues. Germline CDR1 reads LGHNA; CDR2 reads YNFKEQ. V lost 4 bases and J lost 5; bases outside the gene matches: 6.

The chain employs TRBV5-4 and TRBJ1-1; 7 nucleotides align to TRBD1. V dropped 4 bases and J dropped 1; count of bases not matched to a gene: 4. Germline loops: CDR1 SGHNT, CDR2 YYREEE (reference sequence). The CDR3 has 14 amino acids. In DNA form, the CDR3 reads TGTGCCAGCAGCGAGGGACAGACGAACACTGAAGCTTTCTTT. It is translated as CASSEGQTNTEAFF. The whole variable domain, filled in from reference TRBV5-4 and TRBJ1-1, reads ETGVTQSPTHLIKTRGQQVTLRCSSQSGHNTVSWYQQALGQGPQFIFQYYREEENGRGNFPPRFSGLQFPNYSSELNVNALELDDSALYLCASSEGQTNTEAFFGQGTRLTVV.

The chain has TRBV19 and TRBJ2-1; 10 positions match TRBD2. Trimming took 5 bases from V and 8 from J; bases not matched to a gene: 6. Per germline, CDR1 LNHDA and CDR2 SQIVND (reference sequence). CDR3 length: 14 amino acids. CDR3 loop: CASSQQTSGDEQFF. The DNA for the CDR3 is TGTGCCAGTAGTCAACAAACTAGCGGGGATGAGCAGTTCTTC. Full variable domain (remainder filled in from reference TRBV19 and TRBJ2-1): DGGITQSPKYLFRKEGQNVTLSCEQNLNHDAMYWYRQDPGQGLRLIYYSQIVNDFQKGDIAEGYSVSREKKESFPLTVTSAQKNPTAFYLCASSQQTSGDEQFFGPGTRLTVL.

The V gene is TRBV3-1 (or the pseudogene TRBV3-2), the J gene TRBJ2-3; 7 bases line up with TRBD2. This CDR3 contains 16 residues. CDR1 and CDR2 (germline): LGHDT, YNNKEL (reference sequence). Losses at the gene ends were 0 bases for V and 3 bases for J; bases not matched to a gene: 6. In nucleotides, the CDR3 is TGTGCCAGCAGCCAAGATCTGAGCGGGGAAACAGATACGCAGTATTTT. The encoded protein is CASSQDLSGETDTQYF.

This clone was detected only a few times. The J gene is TRBJ2-7, the V gene TRBV3-1 (or the pseudogene TRBV3-2); D is perhaps TRBD2 (5 bases). The CDR3 extends over 16 amino acids. Germline V gives CDR1 LGHDT, CDR2 YNNKEL (reference sequence). V was clipped by 4 bases and J by 3 bases, with 19 bases between them. In nucleotides, the CDR3 is TGTGCCAGCAGCCGAGCGGACGGACCTGGGATCTACGAGCAGTACTTC. Encoded protein: CASSRADGPGIYEQYF.

The rearrangement links TRBV27 to TRBJ1-5; D perhaps matches TRBD1 (6 bases). The CDR3 loop spans 14 amino acids. Trimming shortened V by 5 bases and J by 0 bases, and 8 bases separated the two germline ends. Germline CDR1 is MNHEY and CDR2 is SMNVEV (reference sequence). The CDR3 nucleotides read TGTGCCAGCAGTCAGGGGTTTAGCAATCAGCCCCAGCATTTT. It translates to CASSQGFSNQPQHF.

The chain couples TRBV2 to TRBJ2-5; 8 positions match TRBD1. The V segment lost 5 bases and the J segment 3 bases; nucleotides outside the gene matches: 5. Germline V lookup: CDR1 SNHLY, CDR2 FYNNEI. CDR3 length: 14 residues. The CDR3 sequence is CASSPGQVEETQYF. For the CDR3, the DNA is TGTGCCAGCAGTCCGGGACAGGTTGAAGAGACCCAGTACTTC.

This clone was picked up one time. The V gene is TRBV5-1, the J gene TRBJ1-4, with TRBD1 identical over 8 bases. CDR1 is SGHRS and CDR2 is YFSETQ in the germline V gene. V lost 0 bases, J lost 7 bases, and 8 bases stayed unmatched. This CDR3 contains 16 residues. This CDR3 is CASSLAGRTGSEKLFF. CDR3 nucleotide sequence: TGCGCCAGCAGCTTGGCCGGAAGGACAGGGTCTGAAAAACTGTTTTTT.

V is TRBV9 and J is TRBJ1-2, with D hard to call. The CDR3 consists of 15 residues. CDR1 and CDR2 from the germline V gene are SGDLS and YYNGEE. Trimming took off 0 bases at V and 4 bases at J, with 13 bases between the two ends. CDR3 sequence: CASSVEAAIPYGYTF. The CDR3 nucleotides read TGTGCCAGCAGCGTAGAGGCAGCGATTCCCTATGGCTACACCTTC.

The gene calls are TRBV2 and TRBJ1-6; D is unclear. V shed 0 bases and J shed 7 bases, with 4 bases lying between them. Germline V gene data show CDR1 as SNHLY and CDR2 as FYNNEI. The CDR3 length is 13 residues. The chain's CDR3 is CASSEARNSPLHF. CDR3 nucleotide sequence: TGTGCCAGCAGTGAAGCGCGAAATTCACCCCTCCACTTT.

This chain uses TRBV28 with TRBJ1-2; 7 nucleotides align to TRBD1. V lost 1 base, J lost 0 bases, and 17 bases stayed unmatched. Per the germline V gene, CDR1 is MDHEN and CDR2 is SYDVKM. CDR3 length: 20 residues. The CDR3 reads CASSLFGGQLDTPANYGYTF. The CDR3 nucleotides are TGTGCCAGCAGTTTATTTGGGGGACAGCTCGATACCCCGGCTAACTATGGCTACACCTTC.

J is TRBJ1-3 and V is TRBV6-5, with 7 bases lining up with TRBD1. The CDR3 sequence is 13 residues long. J gave up 2 bases and V 10 bases, and 5 bases lay outside the gene matches. Germline V gene lookup returns CDR1 MNHEY and CDR2 SVGAGI. The CDR3 here is CATTTGAGNTIYF. The CDR3 nucleotides are TGTGCCACCACTACAGGGGCTGGAAACACCATATATTTT.

The chain links TRBV29-1 to TRBJ1-2; 7 bases are a match to TRBD1. This CDR3 has 13 residues. Germline assignment: CDR1 SQVTM and CDR2 ANQGSEA. The V and J ends lost 6 bases and 3 bases, in that order; junction bases with no gene match: 7. CDR3 nucleotide sequence: TGCAGCGTACGGGACAGCCTTTACTATGGCTACACCTTC. Encoded protein: CSVRDSLYYGYTF.